This note documents a single T cell receptor beta chain sequence. Its specificity is unknown. The entry originates in a study of CD8+ T cells in alopecia areata. Study-level information: Tofacitinib continued for 6 to 18 months and was then withheld for 6 months.

The CDR3 runs to 13 residues. The ends were cut back, 3 bases at V and 3 bases at J, with 11 bases in the middle. The germline V gene has CDR1 SQVTM and CDR2 ANQGSEA. General observations from the study: Scalp samples also contribute reads from the resident alphabeta T cells found in normal skin. Sharing of TCRs across patients appeared less clear than in mice, possibly for HLA-related reasons.

Reverse transcription of extracted RNA yielded cDNA, which provided the sequencing template. Using immunoSEQ multiplex PCR, the repertoire was profiled, and TCRdb retains in-frame clones only, with some absent. The sample has 140,000 or so clones; 40% to 65% are singletons. The sequence derives from a human donor with alopecia areata. The V call is TRBV29-1, the J call TRBJ2-5, with D possibly TRBD2 on 7 matching bases. This specimen was CD4+ T cells sorted from blood, taken at week 0. The CDR3 DNA reads TGCAGCGTTGAGGGAGGGGGAAAAGAGACCCAGTACTTC. The encoded protein is CSVEGGGKETQYF.